The present T cell receptor beta chain was sequenced within a study of blood T cell repertoires in COVID-19. Produced via immunoSEQ multiplex PCR; TCRdb's table is partial and in-frame only. The data hold 95,000 to 150,000 clones, with over 80% observed a single time. CDR3 length: 13 amino acids. Unmatched junction bases numbered 3, after V lost 2 bases and J lost 6 bases. Per the germline V gene, CDR1 is SGHRS and CDR2 is YFSETQ. Each participant's cohort was designated according to participant-reported clinical history. The V and J genes are TRBV5-1 and TRBJ2-3, with 7 bases that match TRBD1. This receptor was taken from a woman aged 25 to 39 who had recovered from COVID-19. Material: PBMCs or T cells enriched from blood (not recorded which). The CDR3 loop reads CASSFYRGDTQYF. The CDR3 DNA sequence: TGCGCCAGCAGCTTCTACAGGGGTGATACGCAGTATTTT. The variable domain in full, completed from reference TRBV5-1 and TRBJ2-3, reads KAGVTQTPRYLIKTRGQQVTLSCSPISGHRSVSWYQQTPGQGLQFLFEYFSETQRNKGNFPGRFSGRQFSNSRSEMNVSTLELGDSALYLCASSFYRGDTQYFGPGTRLTVL.